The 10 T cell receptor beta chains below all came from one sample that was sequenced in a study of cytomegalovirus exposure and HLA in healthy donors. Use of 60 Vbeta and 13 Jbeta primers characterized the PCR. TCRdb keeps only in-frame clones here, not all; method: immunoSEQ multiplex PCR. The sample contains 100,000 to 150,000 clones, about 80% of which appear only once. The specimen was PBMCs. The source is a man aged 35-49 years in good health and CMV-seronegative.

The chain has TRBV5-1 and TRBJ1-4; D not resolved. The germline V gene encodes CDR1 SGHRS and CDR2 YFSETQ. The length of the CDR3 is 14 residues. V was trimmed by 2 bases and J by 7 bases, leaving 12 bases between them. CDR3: CASSLGGYAEKLFF. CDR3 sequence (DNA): TGCGCCAGCAGCTTAGGAGGGTACGCTGAAAAACTGTTTTTT.

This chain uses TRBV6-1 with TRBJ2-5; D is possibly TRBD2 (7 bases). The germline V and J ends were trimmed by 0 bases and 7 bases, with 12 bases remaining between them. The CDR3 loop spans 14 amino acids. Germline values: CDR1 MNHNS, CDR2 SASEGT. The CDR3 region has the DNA TGTGCCAGCAGTGAAGCTTTGGGAGGGGGGACCCAGTACTTC. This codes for CASSEALGGGTQYF.

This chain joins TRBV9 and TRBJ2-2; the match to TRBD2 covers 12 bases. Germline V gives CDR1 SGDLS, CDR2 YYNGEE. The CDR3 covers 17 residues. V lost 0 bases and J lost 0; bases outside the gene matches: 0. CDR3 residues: CASSVGLAGANTGELFF. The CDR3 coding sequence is TGTGCCAGCAGCGTAGGACTAGCGGGGGCGAACACCGGGGAGCTGTTTTTT.

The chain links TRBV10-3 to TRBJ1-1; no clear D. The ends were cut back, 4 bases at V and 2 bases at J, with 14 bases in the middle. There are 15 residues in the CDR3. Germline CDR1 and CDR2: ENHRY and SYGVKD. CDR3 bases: TGTGCCATCAGTGGAGGAGGGAACGGTAACACTGAAGCTTTCTTT. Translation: CAISGGGNGNTEAFF.

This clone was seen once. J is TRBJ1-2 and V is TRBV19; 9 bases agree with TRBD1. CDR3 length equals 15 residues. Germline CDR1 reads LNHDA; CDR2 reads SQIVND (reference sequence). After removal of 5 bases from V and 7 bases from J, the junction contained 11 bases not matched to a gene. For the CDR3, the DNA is TGTGCCAGTAGTCCTCGGACAGGGGCTTCGGGTGGCTACACCTTC. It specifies CASSPRTGASGGYTF.

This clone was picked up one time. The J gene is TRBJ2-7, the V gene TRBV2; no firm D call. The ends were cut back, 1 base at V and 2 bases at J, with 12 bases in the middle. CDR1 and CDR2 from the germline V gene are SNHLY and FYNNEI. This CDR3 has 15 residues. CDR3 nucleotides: TGTGCCAGCAGTGAAGGTGGAGCACGAACCTACGAGCAGTACTTC. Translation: CASSEGGARTYEQYF.

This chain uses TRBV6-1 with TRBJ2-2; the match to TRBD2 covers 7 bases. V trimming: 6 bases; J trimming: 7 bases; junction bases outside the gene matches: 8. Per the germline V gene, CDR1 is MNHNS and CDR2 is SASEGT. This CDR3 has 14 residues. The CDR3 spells CASSAGLGYGELFF. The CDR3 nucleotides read TGTGCCAGCAGCGCTGGACTAGGGTACGGGGAGCTGTTTTTT.

CDR3 in DNA: TGTGCCAGCAGCCAAGATGGGGGACTTTACGAGCAGTACTTC. As protein: CASSQDGGLYEQYF. This chain links TRBV4-2 with TRBJ2-7, with a possible D match to TRBD2 (6 bases). The germline gives CDR1 LGHNA, CDR2 YNFKEQ. Between the trimmed V and J ends, which lost 0 bases and 4 bases, there was a span of 10 bases. The CDR3 spans 14 residues.

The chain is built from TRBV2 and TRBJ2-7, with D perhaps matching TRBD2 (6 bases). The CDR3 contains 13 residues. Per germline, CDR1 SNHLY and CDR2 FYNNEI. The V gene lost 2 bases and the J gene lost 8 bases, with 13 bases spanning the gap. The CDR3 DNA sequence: TGTGCCAGCAGTGAACAGGGAGGAGTCCAGCAGTACTTC. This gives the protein CASSEQGGVQQYF.

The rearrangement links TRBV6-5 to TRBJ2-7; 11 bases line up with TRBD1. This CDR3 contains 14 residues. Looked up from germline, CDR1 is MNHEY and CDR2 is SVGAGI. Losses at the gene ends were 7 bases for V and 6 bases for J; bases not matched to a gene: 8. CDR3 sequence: CASNLRDRGGEQYF. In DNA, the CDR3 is TGTGCCAGCAACCTGCGGGACAGGGGGGGCGAGCAGTACTTC.